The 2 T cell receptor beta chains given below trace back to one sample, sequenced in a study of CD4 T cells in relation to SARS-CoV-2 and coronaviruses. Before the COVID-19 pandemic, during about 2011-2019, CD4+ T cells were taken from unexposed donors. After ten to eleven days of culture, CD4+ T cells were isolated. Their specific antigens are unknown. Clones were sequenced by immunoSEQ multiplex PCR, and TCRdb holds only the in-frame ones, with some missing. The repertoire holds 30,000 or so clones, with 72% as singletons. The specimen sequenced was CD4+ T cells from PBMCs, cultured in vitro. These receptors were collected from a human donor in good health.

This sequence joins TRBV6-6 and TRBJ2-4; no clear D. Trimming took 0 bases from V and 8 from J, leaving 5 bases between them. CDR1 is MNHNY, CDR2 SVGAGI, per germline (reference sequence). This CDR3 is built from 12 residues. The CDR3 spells CASSYSTDIQYF. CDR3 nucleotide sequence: TGTGCCAGCAGTTACTCGACGGACATTCAGTACTTC.

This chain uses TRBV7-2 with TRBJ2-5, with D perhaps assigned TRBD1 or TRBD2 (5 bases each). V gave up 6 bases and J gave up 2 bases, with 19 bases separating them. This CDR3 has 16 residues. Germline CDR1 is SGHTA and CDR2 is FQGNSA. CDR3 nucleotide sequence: TGTGCCAGCAGGCCTACCGGGACCACCGAACAAGAGACCCAGTACTTC. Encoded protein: CASRPTGTTEQETQYF.